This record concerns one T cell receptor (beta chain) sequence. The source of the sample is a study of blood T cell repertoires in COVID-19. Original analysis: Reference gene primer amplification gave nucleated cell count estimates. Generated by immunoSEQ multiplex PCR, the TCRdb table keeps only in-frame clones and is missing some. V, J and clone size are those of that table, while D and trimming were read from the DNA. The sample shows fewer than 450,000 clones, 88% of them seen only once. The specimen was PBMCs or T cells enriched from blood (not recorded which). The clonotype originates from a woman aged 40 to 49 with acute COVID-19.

CDR3 loop: CASRQGNTEAFF. CDR3 nucleotide sequence: TGTGCCAGCAGACAGGGGAACACTGAAGCTTTCTTT. The chain couples TRBV12-3 or TRBV12-4 to TRBJ1-1; maybe TRBD1 (6 bases). The CDR3 is made up of 12 amino acids. V was cut by 6 bases and J by 1 base, with 6 bases left in between.